Included here is one T cell receptor (beta chain) sequence, with context. The antigen remains unidentified. This entry belongs to a study of somatic mutations in cytotoxic T cells in rheumatoid arthritis. Overall study context: Sorting by flow gave nearly 100% purity for some V beta antibody-stained T-cell populations, including V beta1+ cells sequenced for TCRB. General observations from the study: Clonality measured in CD8+ T cells did not differ significantly between rheumatoid arthritis patients and age-matched healthy controls.

Method: immunoSEQ multiplex PCR; TCRdb's copy keeps in-frame clones and lacks some. The sample includes 3,000 to 3,500 clones, over 70% seen only once; the top ten take less than 30%. The CDR3 is 15 residues long. Sample: CD8+ T cells sorted from blood. The sequence was collected from a man aged 45 to 65 with rheumatoid arthritis. The chain uses TRBV21-1 and TRBJ2-1; TRBD1 reflects the table's D call only, with no check against the DNA. TRBV21-1 constitutes a pseudogene. In DNA form, the CDR3 reads TGTGCCAGGCTCACCGGGACAGAAACGTACAATGAGCAGTTCTTC. Translation gives CARLTGTETYNEQFF.